These 7 T cell receptor beta chains were sequenced from one sample in a study of blood T cell repertoires in COVID-19. The data were produced by immunoSEQ multiplex PCR, yet TCRdb's version contains in-frame clones alone and is incomplete. The sample holds 350,000 to 500,000 clones; about 90% are singletons and the top ten take 0.7% to 0.85%. The sequenced material came from peripheral blood. Receptors were obtained from a man younger than 35 with COVID-19, enrolled during active disease.

The chain joins TRBV2 to TRBJ1-2, with a possible D match to TRBD1 (6 bases). The CDR3 runs to 14 residues. Trimming cost V 6 bases and J 3 bases, with 14 bases left between them. The germline CDR1 and CDR2 sequences are SNHLY and FYNNEI. The CDR3 sequence is CASSERQVDYGYTF. The CDR3 nucleotides read TGTGCCAGCAGCGAACGACAGGTGGACTATGGCTACACCTTC.

This chain connects TRBV7-2 to TRBJ2-1, with a possible D match to TRBD1 (6 bases). The CDR3 length is 13 residues. Germline CDR1 reads SGHTA; CDR2 reads FQGNSA. Trimming shortened V by 5 bases and J by 15 bases, and 20 bases separated the two germline ends. CDR3 sequence (DNA): TGTGCCAGCAGCCCCGACAGGTTCCTACCCGGGTTCTTC. Its translation: CASSPDRFLPGFF.

The chain carries TRBV5-6 and TRBJ1-3, with D unresolved. This CDR3 is built from 15 residues. The V gene lost 1 base and the J gene lost 0 bases, with 8 bases spanning the gap. Germline V gene sequence: CDR1 SGHDT, CDR2 YYEEEE. In DNA, the CDR3 is TGTGCCAGCAGCTTGATAACAGCCTCTGGAAACACCATATATTTT. It specifies CASSLITASGNTIYF. The entire variable domain, with the rest obtained from reference TRBV5-6 and TRBJ1-3, is as follows: DAGVTQSPTHLIKTRGQQVTLRCSPKSGHDTVSWYQQALGQGPQFIFQYYEEEERQRGNFPDRFSGHQFPNYSSELNVNALLLGDSALYLCASSLITASGNTIYFGEGSWLTVV.

CDR3 coding DNA: TGTGCCAGCAGCGCGGGGGGTGAGACCCAGTACTTC. Protein: CASSAGGETQYF. The chain uses TRBV2 and TRBJ2-5; 8 nucleotides line up with TRBD2. In germline, CDR1 is SNHLY, CDR2 FYNNEI. Germline trimming cut 6 bases from V and 5 bases from J; bases unmatched to any gene: 2. The CDR3 is made up of 12 amino acids. Full variable domain (outside the CDR3, taken from reference TRBV2 and TRBJ2-5): EPEVTQTPSHQVTQMGQEVILRCVPISNHLYFYWYRQILGQKVEFLVSFYNNEISEKSEIFDDQFSVERPDGSNFTLKIRSTKLEDSAMYFCASSAGGETQYFGPGTRLLVL.

The CDR3 reads CASSPDSASTDTQYF. The CDR3, as DNA: TGTGCCAGCAGTCCGGACAGCGCTAGCACAGATACGCAGTATTTT. The V call is TRBV6-6, the J call TRBJ2-3; D possibly corresponds to TRBD1 (6 bases). V was trimmed by 5 bases and J by 0 bases, leaving 12 bases between them. CDR1 and CDR2 from the germline V gene are MNHNY and SVGAGI (reference sequence). This CDR3 has 15 amino acids.

This clone has just one count. This chain links TRBV9 with TRBJ2-3, with 8 positions matching TRBD2. The CDR3 is 16 amino acids. V gave up 5 bases and J gave up 0 bases; unmatched junction bases: 8. Germline V CDR1 and CDR2: SGDLS, YYNGEE. CDR3 amino acids: CASSVLAGHSTDTQYF. The CDR3 DNA sequence: TGTGCCAGCAGTGTCTTAGCGGGGCATAGCACAGATACGCAGTATTTT.

The V call is TRBV5-1, the J call TRBJ1-1; 8 bases agree with TRBD1. Germline CDR1 reads SGHRS; CDR2 reads YFSETQ. The CDR3 length is 15 residues. Germline trimming cut 1 base from V and 7 bases from J; bases unmatched to any gene: 9. CDR3 sequence (DNA): TGCGCCAGCAGCTTGTCCGGGGACAGGCTTTTTGAAGCTTTCTTT. Translated: CASSLSGDRLFEAFF.